These 23 T cell receptor beta chains were all obtained from the same sample, sequenced in a study of identical twins. TCRdb ran MiXCR on the 5' RACE reads and lists one entry per CDR3 protein. This sample has approximately 300,000 distinct CDR3 sequences; roughly 8.6% occur once, and the top ten carry roughly 6.4%. Separately, the same data were catalogued under a study of yellow fever vaccine responses in identical twins.

Sequencing was done on a sample of CD8+ T cells sorted from blood. The origin of the receptors is a woman between 18 and 29 years old in good health.

This clonotype has ten or more counts. The chain carries TRBV4-3 and TRBJ2-2; D may be TRBD1 (6 bases). CDR1 and CDR2 (germline): LGHNA, YSLEER. This CDR3 comprises 15 residues. The germline V and J ends were trimmed by 2 bases and 5 bases, with 12 bases remaining between them. In DNA form, the CDR3 reads TGCGCCAGCAGCCAAAAACAGGGTGGGACCGGGGAGCTGTTTTTT. Translating it yields CASSQKQGGTGELFF.

The chain joins TRBV27 to TRBJ2-5; D assignment may be TRBD1 or TRBD2 (5 bases each). Germline V gives CDR1 MNHEY, CDR2 SMNVEV (reference sequence). The CDR3 is 15 residues long. V was cut by 4 bases and J by 4 bases, with 16 bases left in between. CDR3 DNA: TGTGCCAGCAGTTGGTCGGGGCAGGTCGGAGAGACCCAGTACTTC. This gives the protein CASSWSGQVGETQYF.

In this sample, this clonotype turned up a few times. The chain employs TRBV12-3 or TRBV12-4 and TRBJ2-1; 7 bases line up with TRBD2. With 3 bases clipped from V and 2 bases from J, the junction kept 7 bases outside the gene matches. The CDR3 has 16 residues. CDR3 coding DNA: TGTGCCAGCAGTTTTTTAGCGGGCAGCACCTACAATGAGCAGTTCTTC. Protein product: CASSFLAGSTYNEQFF.

In its sample, this clonotype was seen a few times. The chain links TRBV28 to TRBJ2-7; D is unclear. V lost 5 bases to trimming and J lost 4 bases, with 9 bases between them. Germline V gene data show CDR1 as MDHEN and CDR2 as SYDVKM. CDR3 length equals 12 residues. For the CDR3, the DNA is TGTGCCAGCAGTCAATGGGGATACGAGCAGTACTTC. Translating gives CASSQWGYEQYF.

A few counts support this clonotype. The chain is built from TRBV28 and TRBJ2-2; 7 nucleotides line up with TRBD1. V dropped 8 bases and J dropped 4; count of bases not matched to a gene: 10. This CDR3 contains 15 residues. Germline V gene sequence: CDR1 MDHEN, CDR2 SYDVKM. CDR3 region: CASGTGTEFTGELFF. The CDR3 DNA reads as TGTGCCAGCGGGACCGGGACAGAATTCACCGGGGAGCTGTTTTTT.

This clonotype was recorded a few times. This rearrangement joins TRBV7-8 to TRBJ2-1; TRBD2 matches at 9 bases. The CDR3 has 16 amino acids. From germline, CDR1 is SGHVS and CDR2 FQNEAQ. With 5 bases clipped from V and 0 bases from J, the junction kept 5 bases outside the gene matches. This chain's CDR3 is CASSPSSGTSYNEQFF. CDR3 nucleotide sequence: TGTGCCAGCAGCCCCTCTAGCGGGACCTCCTACAATGAGCAGTTCTTC.

There are many counts of this clonotype. The gene calls are TRBV20-1 and TRBJ2-5; 9 bases fit TRBD1. V was clipped by 6 bases and J by 3 bases; unmatched bases: 5. This CDR3 is built from 13 residues. Germline CDR1 DFQATT, CDR2 SNEGSKA (reference sequence). DNA of the CDR3: TGCAGTGCCCCCGGGACAGGGAAAGAGACCCAGTACTTC. It specifies CSAPGTGKETQYF.

This clonotype was picked up a small number of times. The CDR3 sequence is CASSPPHGETQYF. CDR3 DNA: TGCGCCAGCAGCCCCCCACATGGGGAGACCCAGTACTTC. V is TRBV5-1 and J is TRBJ2-5; no firm D call. Germline assignment: CDR1 SGHRS and CDR2 YFSETQ. CDR3 length: 13 amino acids. Trimming removed 4 bases from V and 5 bases from J, with 12 bases in between.

This clonotype appeared a few times. The chain has TRBV28 and TRBJ2-5, with TRBD2 as a possible D gene (6 bases). Between the trimmed V and J ends, which lost 3 bases and 4 bases, there was a span of 15 bases. This CDR3 region has 15 residues. Germline V gene sequence: CDR1 MDHEN, CDR2 SYDVKM. The CDR3 region is CASSFRGTEGETQYF. The CDR3 region has the DNA TGTGCCAGCAGTTTCCGCGGGACGGAGGGAGAGACCCAGTACTTC.

This clonotype occurred a few times. The V gene is TRBV29-1, the J gene TRBJ2-7; D is unresolved. Trimming removed 5 bases from V and 4 bases from J, with 15 bases in between. CDR3 length: 13 residues. Germline values: CDR1 SQVTM, CDR2 ANQGSEA. The CDR3 DNA reads TGCAGCGTTATGGAAAGGGCCGGTTACGAGCAGTACTTC. Amino acids: CSVMERAGYEQYF.

This clonotype was picked up many times. The J gene is TRBJ2-1, the V gene TRBV7-8; TRBD2 agrees at 7 bases. CDR1 and CDR2 (germline): SGHVS, FQNEAQ. V lost 10 bases and J lost 5; bases outside the gene matches: 8. This CDR3 spans 13 amino acids. As DNA, the CDR3 is TGTGCCACGGGTCTAGCGGAACACAATGAGCAGTTCTTC. As protein: CATGLAEHNEQFF.

In DNA, the CDR3 is TGCGCCAGCAGCCAAGATCGGTGGACAGGGGTTGAAAAACTGTTTTTT. The encoded protein is CASSQDRWTGVEKLFF. The chain recombines TRBV4-3 with TRBJ1-4; 9 positions agree with TRBD1. Per the germline V gene, CDR1 is LGHNA and CDR2 is YSLEER. This CDR3 contains 16 residues. The V gene end was trimmed by 0 bases and the J gene end by 7 bases; junction bases not matched to a gene: 6.

This clonotype occurred many times. The genes are TRBV28 and TRBJ2-1, with TRBD1 identical over 7 bases. V shed 4 bases and J 3 bases; nucleotides not matched to a gene: 9. Germline V gene data show CDR1 as MDHEN and CDR2 as SYDVKM. The CDR3 length is 16 residues. CDR3 nucleotide sequence: TGTGCCAGCAGTTGGAAAGGGGGCTCCTTCTACAATGAGCAGTTCTTC. This codes for CASSWKGGSFYNEQFF.

The chain uses TRBV20-1 and TRBJ2-3; TRBD2 matches 9 bases. The CDR3 runs to 15 residues. V dropped 3 bases and J dropped 3; count of bases not matched to a gene: 7. The germline V gene has CDR1 DFQATT and CDR2 SNEGSKA (reference sequence). Written as DNA, the CDR3 is TGCAGTGCTAGCTCTAGCGGGGCTGGGACAGATACGCAGTATTTT. This encodes CSASSSGAGTDTQYF.

This clonotype has just a few counts. This rearrangement joins TRBV20-1 to TRBJ2-3; D is ambiguous. Trimming removed 3 bases at V and 4 bases at J, with 14 bases between. CDR1 and CDR2 (germline): DFQATT, SNEGSKA (reference sequence). CDR3 length: 14 residues. The CDR3 bases are TGCAGTGCTAGTTTTTCGCTCCGTCCAGATACGCAGTATTTT. Its translation is CSASFSLRPDTQYF.

This sequence joins TRBV19 and TRBJ2-3, with D tentatively TRBD1 (6 bases). The CDR3 is 16 amino acids. The germline gives CDR1 LNHDA, CDR2 SQIVND (reference sequence). V was trimmed by 3 bases and J by 2 bases, leaving 15 bases between them. In DNA form, the CDR3 reads TGTGCCAGTAGTATCGGACAGAAACATTACACAGATACGCAGTATTTT. It encodes CASSIGQKHYTDTQYF.

This clonotype was counted many times. This rearrangement joins TRBV6-5 to TRBJ1-1; a weak D match, TRBD1 (6 bases). The CDR3 length is 13 residues. CDR1 is MNHEY, CDR2 SVGAGI, per germline. Trimming stripped 2 bases from V and 8 bases from J, with 12 bases between. This CDR3 is CASSYGGGDEAFF. The CDR3 DNA follows: TGTGCCAGCAGTTACGGGGGCGGCGACGAAGCTTTCTTT.

The chain couples TRBV2 to TRBJ2-7; TRBD2 is a possible D gene (5 bases). The V end lost 3 bases, the J end lost 2 bases, and 14 bases lay between the germline ends. Germline-derived CDR1 and CDR2 are SNHLY and FYNNEI. The CDR3 loop spans 15 amino acids. In DNA form, the CDR3 reads TGTGCCAGCAGTGAGTATGCACTCGGGACCTACGAGCAGTACTTC. Amino acid sequence: CASSEYALGTYEQYF.

This clonotype turned up a few times. The rearrangement uses TRBV28 and TRBJ2-7; tentatively, D is TRBD1 or TRBD2 (6 bases each). The V gene lost 4 bases and the J gene lost 5 bases, with 18 bases spanning the gap. Germline assignment: CDR1 MDHEN and CDR2 SYDVKM. The CDR3 is 15 amino acids. CDR3 loop: CASSSTTRGVDEQYF. CDR3 sequence (DNA): TGTGCCAGCAGTTCGACCACTAGGGGGGTGGACGAGCAGTACTTC.

This clonotype was detected a few times. The CDR3 nucleotides read TGTGCCAGCAGTTTTGGGCAGGGGGAGGTTGGAGAGACCCAGTACTTC. Translation: CASSFGQGEVGETQYF. The chain couples TRBV12-3 or TRBV12-4 to TRBJ2-5; a possible D gene is TRBD1 (7 bases). The V end was cut by 3 bases, the J end by 4 bases, with 18 bases between. CDR3 length: 16 residues.

At least ten counts were recorded for this clonotype. The chain links TRBV12-3 or TRBV12-4 to TRBJ2-5; D is unclear. The CDR3 contains 13 residues. The germline V and J ends were trimmed by 2 bases and 4 bases, with 8 bases remaining between them. The CDR3 loop is CASSLIQLETQYF. The CDR3 region has the DNA TGTGCCAGCAGTTTAATACAGCTAGAGACCCAGTACTTC.

This clonotype was observed at least ten times. The V and J genes are TRBV6-1 and TRBJ2-1; possible D gene TRBD1, 5 bases. Trimming stripped 7 bases from V and 4 bases from J, with 14 bases between. The CDR3 sequence is 14 residues long. Germline CDR1 is MNHNS and CDR2 is SASEGT. The CDR3 DNA sequence: TGTGCCAGCATATCATACAGGCGATACAATGAGCAGTTCTTC. This gives the protein CASISYRRYNEQFF.

This clonotype was found a few times. The V and J genes are TRBV20-1 and TRBJ2-1; 10 bases are shared with TRBD2. From germline, CDR1 is DFQATT and CDR2 SNEGSKA (reference sequence). The CDR3 consists of 16 residues. The ends lost 5 bases at V and 8 bases at J; junction bases unmatched: 15. In DNA, the CDR3 is TGCAGTGCTTTGACTAGCGGGCCTACCCCAATCGATGAGCAGTTCTTC. Residues: CSALTSGPTPIDEQFF.